This TCR beta chain was recovered during a study of blood T cell repertoires in COVID-19. The wider study: Specimens from acute and convalescent COVID-19 originated in the United States, Italy and Spain.

With V trimmed by 4 bases and J by 0 bases, 0 bases remained unmatched. The CDR3 sequence is 14 residues long. Germline assignment: CDR1 LNHDA and CDR2 SQIVND (reference sequence). Original data processing: Estimation of nucleated cell counts was performed using reference gene primer amplification. Sequenced by immunoSEQ multiplex PCR; TCRdb stores in-frame clones only, minus some. That table is the source of V, J and clone size, and D and trimming were worked out from the DNA. The table has about 140,000 clones, about 88% seen once. The chain combines TRBV19 with TRBJ2-1, with 7 bases identical to TRBD2. This receptor was obtained from a human donor in a cohort sampled during active COVID-19. Source material: peripheral blood. CDR3 in amino acids: CASSSGSSYNEQFF. The CDR3 DNA follows: TGTGCCAGTAGTAGCGGGAGCTCCTACAATGAGCAGTTCTTC.